This is a list of T cell receptor beta chains from one sample in a study of OX40 agonist ivuxolimab in advanced cancers. Assay: immunoSEQ multiplex PCR; the TCRdb copy retains only in-frame clones and omits some. The sample has around 100,000 clones; around 90% are singletons. Here the sequenced sample was CD4+ or CD8+ T cells sorted from blood, taken in a trial of the OX40 agonist ivuxolimab. These receptors were collected from an adult with an advanced solid tumor such as melanoma, head and neck, liver or kidney cancer. The CDR3 runs from the conserved cysteine through the conserved F or W. The D gene is left open where the match is weak. Expanded clones are given a class, and other clones once, few, many or no size at all.

TRBV7-9,.,.,TRBJ1-2,CASSLVPGVRDGYTF,TGTGCCAGCAGCTTAGTCCCAGGGGTCCGGGACGGCTACACCTTC
TRBV7-3,once,TRBD1,TRBJ1-5,CASSSNRQGYNQPQHF,TGTGCCAGCAGCTCGAATCGACAGGGATACAATCAGCCCCAGCATTTT
TRBV4-1,.,.,TRBJ1-1,CASSQQQNGGAFF,TGCGCCAGCAGCCAACAACAAAACGGGGGAGCTTTCTTT
TRBV29-1,.,.,TRBJ1-1,CSATGLGTEAFF,TGCAGCGCCACAGGGCTTGGCACTGAAGCTTTCTTT
TRBV11-1,.,.,TRBJ2-5,CASSFQPGTQYF,TGTGCCAGCAGCTTCCAGCCCGGGACCCAGTACTTC
TRBV27,.,.,TRBJ1-1,CASSRKDAAEAFF,TGTGCCAGCAGCCGGAAAGACGCGGCTGAAGCTTTCTTT
TRBV7-2,.,TRBD1,TRBJ2-5,CASSLGQGRWETQYF,TGTGCCAGCAGCCTGGGACAGGGGAGGTGGGAGACCCAGTACTTC
TRBV7-9,.,TRBD1,TRBJ2-7,CASSQRGTGAPGEQYF,TGTGCCAGCAGCCAGAGGGGGACAGGGGCCCCAGGGGAGCAGTACTTC
TRBV6-1,.,TRBD2,TRBJ2-7,CASSGLAGGLHEQYF,TGTGCCAGCAGTGGTCTAGCGGGAGGGCTCCACGAGCAGTACTTC
TRBV30,.,.,TRBJ2-2,CAWALGPTTGELFF,TGTGCCTGGGCCTTGGGGCCTACGACCGGGGAGCTGTTTTTT
TRBV4-1,.,TRBD1,TRBJ2-2,CASSQTGTGEVPGELFF,TGCGCCAGCAGCCAAACCGGGACAGGGGAGGTTCCCGGGGAGCTGTTTTTT
TRBV6-1,.,.,TRBJ2-2,CASSEITGELFF,TGTGCCAGCAGTGAAATCACCGGGGAGCTGTTTTTT
TRBV5-4,.,.,TRBJ1-2,CASSLAGGRDYGYTF,TGTGCCAGCAGCTTGGCAGGCGGAAGAGACTATGGCTACACCTTC
TRBV11-1,.,TRBD2,TRBJ2-3,CASSFISTSGDTQYF,TGTGCCAGCAGCTTCATCTCGACTAGCGGAGATACGCAGTATTTT
TRBV2,once,TRBD2,TRBJ2-5,CASRGGYQETQYF,TGTGCCAGCAGGGGGGGGTACCAAGAGACCCAGTACTTC
TRBV7-6,.,TRBD1,TRBJ1-4,CASSRATGATNEKLFF,TGTGCCAGCAGCCGTGCTACAGGGGCAACTAATGAAAAACTGTTTTTT
TRBV27,once,TRBD2,TRBJ2-7,CASSPSGALMYEQYF,TGTGCCAGCAGTCCAAGCGGGGCCCTCATGTACGAGCAGTACTTC
TRBV7-9,.,.,TRBJ2-1,CASSLVPGLGNEQFF,TGTGCCAGCAGCTTAGTCCCGGGGTTGGGCAATGAGCAGTTCTTC
TRBV19,.,TRBD1,TRBJ2-7,CASRIGDRGPRREAPHFYEQYF,TGTGCCAGTAGGATTGGAGACAGGGGGCCCAGGCGGGAGGCCCCCCATTTCTACGAGCAGTACTTC
TRBV7-2,.,.,TRBJ2-6,CASSVDLGPNVLTF,TGTGCCAGCAGCGTTGATCTGGGCCCCAACGTCCTGACTTTC
TRBV30,.,TRBD1,TRBJ2-7,CAWAPGTAGVNEQYF,TGTGCCTGGGCCCCTGGGACAGCCGGGGTTAACGAGCAGTACTTC
TRBV27,.,.,TRBJ1-2,CASSLWGPGRGNYGYTF,TGTGCCAGCAGTTTATGGGGACCGGGCAGGGGCAACTATGGCTACACCTTC
TRBV5-1,.,TRBD1,TRBJ1-4,CASRGQGNEKLFF,TGCGCCAGCAGGGGACAGGGCAATGAAAAACTGTTTTTT
TRBV9,.,.,TRBJ2-7,CASSVGQGIYEQYF,TGTGCCAGCAGCGTAGGGCAGGGCATCTACGAGCAGTACTTC
TRBV2,.,TRBD2,TRBJ2-2,CASKRLAGNTGELFF,TGTGCCAGCAAACGACTAGCGGGGAACACCGGGGAGCTGTTTTTT
TRBV7-9,once,.,TRBJ1-1,CASSTEGAEAFF,TGTGCCAGCAGCACCGAGGGGGCTGAAGCTTTCTTT
TRBV11-3,once,.,TRBJ2-3,CASSLEGRAVPSTDTQYF,TGTGCCAGCAGCTTAGAGGGTCGGGCGGTACCTAGCACAGATACGCAGTATTTT
TRBV6-6,.,.,TRBJ2-7,CACRRAGVSYEQYF,TGTGCCTGCCGGCGGGCAGGGGTATCGTACGAGCAGTACTTC
TRBV19,.,.,TRBJ2-6,CASSPGYSGANVLTF,TGTGCCAGTAGCCCCGGATACTCTGGGGCCAACGTCCTGACTTTC
TRBV7-9,.,.,TRBJ2-1,CASSKEGGMIGSSYNEQFF,TGTGCCAGCAGCAAGGAGGGGGGTATGATTGGGAGCTCCTACAATGAGCAGTTCTTC
TRBV7-2,.,.,TRBJ2-3,CASSSGLGRGTDTQYF,TGTGCCAGCAGCTCGGGGCTAGGGAGGGGGACAGATACGCAGTATTTT
TRBV7-9,.,.,TRBJ2-2,CASSSPGTAGELFF,TGTGCCAGCAGCTCCCCGGGCACGGCCGGGGAGCTGTTTTTT
TRBV5-1,.,.,TRBJ1-5,CASSSSGELGQPQHF,TGCGCCAGCAGCTCATCAGGGGAATTAGGCCAGCCCCAGCATTTT
TRBV2,.,.,TRBJ2-3,CASSALPGADTQYF,TGTGCCAGCAGCGCACTTCCAGGAGCAGATACGCAGTATTTT
TRBV19,.,.,TRBJ2-3,CAVRPSGGTDTQYF,TGTGCCGTAAGGCCTTCGGGGGGCACAGATACGCAGTATTTT
TRBV19,once,TRBD1,TRBJ2-7,CASSSTGASYEQYF,TGTGCCAGTAGTTCGACAGGGGCCTCCTACGAGCAGTACTTC
TRBV6-5,.,TRBD2,TRBJ2-7,CASTSTSGLSYEQYF,TGTGCCAGCACCTCGACTAGCGGGCTCTCCTACGAGCAGTACTTC
TRBV9,.,.,TRBJ2-1,CASSSTTGLAVYNEQFF,TGTGCCAGCAGCAGCACGACAGGGCTAGCGGTCTACAATGAGCAGTTCTTC
TRBV5-5,once,.,TRBJ2-7,CASSLGLIYEQYF,TGTGCCAGCAGCTTAGGACTGATCTACGAGCAGTACTTC
TRBV2,.,.,TRBJ2-7,CAYREGYEQYF,TGTGCTTACAGGGAGGGCTACGAGCAGTACTTC
TRBV28,.,.,TRBJ2-7,CASRPGPGWDEQYF,TGTGCCAGCAGGCCGGGACCCGGGTGGGACGAGCAGTACTTC
TRBV4-3,.,.,TRBJ2-1,CASSQDSGAYNEQFF,TGCGCCAGCAGCCAAGATAGCGGAGCCTACAATGAGCAGTTCTTC
TRBV28,.,TRBD1,TRBJ1-2,CASSLSVGQGYGYTF,TGTGCCAGCAGTTTATCCGTCGGACAGGGCTATGGCTACACCTTC
TRBV5-1,.,.,TRBJ1-4,CASSLTDTTNEKLFF,TGCGCCAGCAGCCTGACTGATACAACTAATGAAAAACTGTTTTTT
TRBV5-6,.,TRBD1,TRBJ1-5,CASSSDRGGQPQHF,TGTGCCAGCAGCAGCGACAGGGGCGGCCAGCCCCAGCATTTT
TRBV11-3,.,.,TRBJ2-3,CASSLEGAQVDTQYF,TGTGCCAGCAGCTTAGAGGGGGCCCAGGTAGATACGCAGTATTTT
TRBV6-5,.,.,TRBJ1-1,CASSWVGGTEAFF,TGTGCCAGCAGTTGGGTGGGAGGGACTGAAGCTTTCTTT
TRBV6-6,.,.,TRBJ2-7,CASSYHRTYEQYF,TGTGCCAGCAGTTACCACAGGACCTACGAGCAGTACTTC
TRBV29-1,.,TRBD2,TRBJ2-3,CSVDSPGRGQYF,TGCAGCGTTGACAGTCCGGGGAGGGGGCAGTATTTT
TRBV5-1,.,.,TRBJ2-6,CASRTGGADGANVLTF,TGCGCCAGCCGCACCGGCGGGGCAGATGGGGCCAACGTCCTGACTTTC
TRBV18,few,.,TRBJ1-1,CASSLMGQVNTEAFF,TGTGCCAGCTCACTGATGGGTCAGGTGAACACTGAAGCTTTCTTT
TRBV5-1,.,.,TRBJ2-5,CASSRGAGETQYF,TGCGCCAGCAGCCGCGGGGCCGGTGAGACCCAGTACTTC
TRBV5-1,once,.,TRBJ2-2,CASSGRTDTGELFF,TGCGCCAGCAGCGGCAGGACGGACACCGGGGAGCTGTTTTTT
TRBV11-3,.,TRBD2,TRBJ2-5,CASSFSGTSGSRETQYF,TGTGCCAGCAGCTTTTCTGGGACTAGCGGGAGTCGGGAGACCCAGTACTTC
TRBV19,.,TRBD1,TRBJ1-2,CASNLGTGYYGYTF,TGTGCCAGTAATCTCGGGACAGGGTACTATGGCTACACCTTC
TRBV21-1,.,.,TRBJ2-3,CASSRVGAGTSTDTQYF,.
TRBV4-1,.,.,TRBJ2-7,CASSQEGGISTGEQYF,TGCGCCAGCAGCCAAGAAGGTGGTATATCTACGGGCGAGCAGTACTTC
TRBV7-2,.,.,TRBJ2-6,CASSLAGRKWAGANVLTF,TGTGCCAGCAGCTTAGCGGGCAGAAAATGGGCTGGGGCCAACGTCCTGACTTTC
TRBV6-1,.,.,TRBJ2-7,CASSEGEIHEQYF,TGTGCCAGCAGTGAGGGGGAAATCCACGAGCAGTACTTC